What follows are 28 T cell receptor beta chains derived from one specimen sequenced in a study of graft-versus-host responses after intestinal transplantation. Sequenced by immunoSEQ multiplex PCR; TCRdb stores in-frame clones only, minus some. The sample contains roughly 36,000 clones, about 95% of which appear only once. These receptors' targets are unknown. Here the sequenced sample was unstimulated CD8+ T cells sorted from spleen or lymph node cells, taken before transplant. The receptors were sampled from a human donor who was the organ donor for an intestinal transplant.

This chain joins TRBV5-1 and TRBJ2-7, with a weak D call TRBD2 (5 bases). Germline-derived CDR1 and CDR2 are SGHRS and YFSETQ. The CDR3 is 15 residues long. Trimming cost V 1 base and J 5 bases, with 16 bases left between them. The CDR3 nucleotides read TGCGCCAGCAGCTTGCATGGGGAAGCGGCCCACGAGCAGTACTTC. Translating gives CASSLHGEAAHEQYF.

The J gene is TRBJ2-7, the V gene TRBV19; D is uncertain. V was clipped by 0 bases and J by 4 bases, with 1 base between them. The CDR3 is 11 residues long. Germline V CDR1 and CDR2: LNHDA, SQIVND (reference sequence). In DNA, the CDR3 is TGTGCCAGTAGTATAGATTACGAGCAGTACTTC. Its protein product is CASSIDYEQYF.

The J gene is TRBJ2-3, the V gene TRBV5-4; 9 bases fit TRBD2. CDR3 size: 15 residues. With 5 bases clipped from V and 6 bases from J, the junction kept 10 bases outside the gene matches. Germline V CDR1 and CDR2: SGHNT, YYREEE (reference sequence). The CDR3 bases are TGTGCCAGCAGATACTTAGCGGGGGCGGGGGATACGCAGTATTTT. Amino acid sequence: CASRYLAGAGDTQYF. Variable domain in full (rest from reference TRBV5-4 and TRBJ2-3): ETGVTQSPTHLIKTRGQQVTLRCSSQSGHNTVSWYQQALGQGPQFIFQYYREEENGRGNFPPRFSGLQFPNYSSELNVNALELDDSALYLCASRYLAGAGDTQYFGPGTRLTVL.

The chain employs TRBV7-8 and TRBJ2-7; 10 nucleotides agree with TRBD2. With 0 bases clipped from V and 3 bases from J, the junction kept 5 bases outside the gene matches. CDR1 is SGHVS and CDR2 is FQNEAQ in the germline V gene. The CDR3 loop spans 16 amino acids. CDR3 loop: CASSLALASGGYEQYF. The CDR3 DNA reads as TGTGCCAGCAGCTTAGCGCTGGCTAGCGGGGGCTACGAGCAGTACTTC.

The chain employs TRBV15 and TRBJ1-4; 7 bases are a match to TRBD1. Per germline, CDR1 LNHNV and CDR2 YYDKDF (reference sequence). V was clipped by 0 bases and J by 7 bases; unmatched bases: 8. The CDR3 length is 16 residues. CDR3 protein: CATSREKDRVGEKLFF. CDR3 nucleotide sequence: TGTGCCACCAGCAGAGAAAAAGACAGGGTTGGTGAAAAACTGTTTTTT.

The chain recombines TRBV29-1 with TRBJ1-2; possibly TRBD1 for D (5 bases). The CDR3 runs 11 residues. In germline, CDR1 is SQVTM, CDR2 ANQGSEA. Trimming left V 8 bases short and J 3 bases short, with 10 bases between. CDR3 loop: CSTRVDYGYTF. CDR3 nucleotide sequence: TGCAGCACCAGGGTTGACTATGGCTACACCTTC.

This chain joins TRBV5-1 and TRBJ1-2; D not resolved. The V gene's germline CDR1 is SGHRS and CDR2 YFSETQ. The CDR3 runs 15 residues. Trimming left V 1 base short and J 5 bases short, with 15 bases between. CDR3: CASSLTDWYPYGYTF. The CDR3 DNA sequence: TGCGCCAGCAGCTTGACAGACTGGTACCCTTATGGCTACACCTTC.

The gene calls are TRBV21-1 and TRBJ2-7; the D call of TRBD1 is as the table states it, not checked on the DNA. TRBV21-1 is described as a pseudogene. The CDR3 has 12 amino acids. In DNA form, the CDR3 reads TGTGCCAGCCCCCGCTCTGGGCGCGAGCAGTACTTC. Translated: CASPRSGREQYF.

The CDR3 here is CASSLGTSGGYEQYF. CDR3 nucleotide sequence: TGTGCCAGCAGCCTAGGGACTAGCGGGGGCTACGAGCAGTACTTC. This rearrangement joins TRBV14 to TRBJ2-7; 14 bases align to TRBD2. Trimming took 4 bases from V and 3 from J; bases not matched to a gene: 2. The CDR3 contains 15 residues. From germline, CDR1 is SGHDN and CDR2 FVKESK.

The chain carries TRBV30 and TRBJ2-5, with 12 nucleotides matching TRBD2. The CDR3 has 13 residues. V lost 5 bases to trimming and J lost 9 bases; unmatched junction nucleotides: 7. The germline CDR1 and CDR2 sequences are GTSNPN and SVGIG (reference sequence). CDR3 DNA sequence: TGTGCCTGGGATTCTAGCGGGGGGGGCGCCCAGTACTTC. Its protein is CAWDSSGGGAQYF.

V is TRBV6-5 and J is TRBJ1-3, with unresolved D. Trimming stripped 5 bases from V and 0 bases from J, with 8 bases between. The CDR3 loop spans 14 amino acids. Per germline, CDR1 MNHEY and CDR2 SVGAGI. This chain's CDR3 is CASSKTGSGNTIYF. DNA for the CDR3: TGTGCCAGCAGTAAGACGGGCTCTGGAAACACCATATATTTT.

J is TRBJ2-5 and V is TRBV5-6; D may be TRBD1 or TRBD2 (5 bases each). The CDR3 extends over 14 amino acids. Trimming removed 3 bases from V and 5 bases from J, with 14 bases in between. In germline, CDR1 is SGHDT, CDR2 YYEEEE. CDR3 DNA: TGTGCCAGCAGCTCAACTAGGGGTGGGGAGACCCAGTACTTC. Its translation: CASSSTRGGETQYF.

J is TRBJ2-2 and V is TRBV9, with 10 positions matching TRBD1. The CDR3 is 15 amino acids. The germline CDR1 and CDR2 sequences are SGDLS and YYNGEE. Trimming at V came to 4 bases and at J to 5 bases, leaving 5 bases not matched to a gene. The CDR3 region is CASSKTGGMTGELFF. The CDR3 region has the DNA TGTGCCAGCAGCAAGACAGGGGGCATGACCGGGGAGCTGTTTTTT.

This clone was detected only once. The chain combines TRBV6-1 with TRBJ2-7; no clear D. There are 13 residues in the CDR3. Trimming removed 4 bases at V and 3 bases at J, with 10 bases between. Germline loops: CDR1 MNHNS, CDR2 SASEGT. This chain's CDR3 is CASSARPDYEQYF. The CDR3 bases are TGTGCCAGCAGTGCAAGACCAGACTACGAGCAGTACTTC.

The CDR3 region has the DNA TGTGCCAGCAGTTTGGGGCAGGGGGGCCCCTACGAGCAGTACTTC. Amino acids: CASSLGQGGPYEQYF. The genes are TRBV27 and TRBJ2-7, with D possibly TRBD1 on 7 matching bases. Trimming left V 3 bases short and J 2 bases short, with 14 bases between. Germline assignment: CDR1 MNHEY and CDR2 SMNVEV (reference sequence). This CDR3 has 15 residues.

The chain uses TRBV4-3 and TRBJ2-5; D is uncertain. The CDR3 consists of 18 residues. V dropped 1 base and J dropped 5 bases, with 23 bases sitting between them. Germline values: CDR1 LGHNA, CDR2 YSLEER. DNA of the CDR3: TGCGCCAGCAGCCAAGTAGTCACATACGACAAGATCCAGGAGACCCAGTACTTC. It encodes CASSQVVTYDKIQETQYF.

The chain uses TRBV11-2 and TRBJ2-7, with 8 positions matching TRBD2. From germline, CDR1 is SGHAT and CDR2 FQNNGV. The CDR3 has 13 amino acids. J gave up 3 bases and V 3 bases, and 1 base lay outside the gene matches. CDR3 bases: TGTGCCAGCAGCTTCGGGACTAGCTACGAGCAGTACTTC. Protein sequence: CASSFGTSYEQYF.

As for this clone: This likely comes from a read error, as the CDR3 has no conserved phenylalanine or tryptophan at its end. The genes are TRBV11-2 and TRBJ1-1; no reliable D call. The CDR3 length is 12 residues. V shed 4 bases and J shed 0 bases, with 3 bases lying between them. Germline assignment: CDR1 SGHAT and CDR2 FQNNGV. Here the CDR3 reads CASSSVNTEAFL. The CDR3 DNA is TGTGCCAGCAGCTCAGTGAACACTGAAGCTTTCCTT.

J is TRBJ1-5 and V is TRBV2, with D maybe TRBD1 (5 bases). Trimming shortened V by 1 base and J by 5 bases, and 9 bases separated the two germline ends. This CDR3 has 14 amino acids. CDR1 is SNHLY and CDR2 is FYNNEI in the germline V gene. CDR3 DNA sequence: TGTGCCAGCAGTGAAGGGTTAGGGGATCAGCCCCAGCATTTT. Protein product: CASSEGLGDQPQHF. The full variable domain, rest sourced from reference TRBV2 and TRBJ1-5, is EPEVTQTPSHQVTQMGQEVILRCVPISNHLYFYWYRQILGQKVEFLVSFYNNEISEKSEIFDDQFSVERPDGSNFTLKIRSTKLEDSAMYFCASSEGLGDQPQHFGDGTRLSIL.

This chain uses TRBV7-9 with TRBJ2-2, with TRBD2 matching 9 bases. The CDR3 has 16 amino acids. Germline V CDR1 and CDR2: SEHNR, FQNEAQ (reference sequence). The V and J ends lost 6 bases and 4 bases, in that order; junction bases with no gene match: 9. CDR3 sequence reads: CASRNTGTSTTGELFF. Written as DNA, the CDR3 is TGTGCCAGCAGAAATACCGGGACTAGCACCACCGGGGAGCTGTTTTTT.

The CDR3 region has the DNA TGTGCCAGCAGTTTATCCGGGGCGCCCTACGAGCAGTACTTC. Amino acid sequence: CASSLSGAPYEQYF. This chain connects TRBV27 to TRBJ2-7; TRBD1 or TRBD2 may be the D gene (5 bases each). The CDR3 is 14 residues long. V was pared by 0 bases and J by 2 bases, with 8 bases between. Germline values: CDR1 MNHEY, CDR2 SMNVEV (reference sequence).

DNA of the CDR3: TGCGCCAGCAGCCGACAACAGGGGGCCTCTTCTAATTCACCCCTCCACTTT. This sequence encodes CASSRQQGASSNSPLHF. This sequence joins TRBV4-1 and TRBJ1-6; 9 nucleotides match TRBD1. CDR3 length equals 17 residues. The germline gives CDR1 MGHRA, CDR2 YSYEKL. Trimming removed 4 bases from V and 6 bases from J; junction bases left unmatched: 10.

In this sample, this clone turned up a few times. This sequence joins TRBV5-4 and TRBJ1-3; D is possibly TRBD1 (5 bases). V dropped 5 bases and J dropped 4 bases, with 13 bases sitting between them. This CDR3 is 14 amino acids long. The germline gives CDR1 SGHNT, CDR2 YYREEE (reference sequence). CDR3: CASRYGTDGNTIYF. As DNA, the CDR3 is TGTGCCAGCAGGTACGGGACCGACGGAAACACCATATATTTT.

This clone has a single count. The J gene is TRBJ2-7, the V gene TRBV6-5; D is ambiguous. The V and J ends lost 0 bases and 5 bases respectively, with 14 bases between them. Germline CDR1 is MNHEY and CDR2 is SVGAGI. The CDR3 covers 15 residues. CDR3 sequence: CASSYSIGDMDEQYF. The CDR3 DNA is TGTGCCAGCAGTTACTCGATTGGGGATATGGACGAGCAGTACTTC.

The chain combines TRBV4-3 with TRBJ2-4, with D tentatively TRBD1 (5 bases). V was shortened by 0 bases and J by 6 bases, with 15 bases between the two germline ends. This CDR3 has 16 amino acids. CDR1 is LGHNA and CDR2 is YSLEER in the germline V gene. Written as DNA, the CDR3 is TGCGCCAGCAGCCAAGATCTTGCAGGGCGTCCAAACATTCAGTACTTC. This encodes CASSQDLAGRPNIQYF.

Only one count was recorded for this clone. The V gene is TRBV14, the J gene TRBJ2-3; the match to TRBD2 covers 7 bases. Germline trimming cut 4 bases from V and 0 bases from J; bases unmatched to any gene: 4. This CDR3 contains 15 residues. Germline loops: CDR1 SGHDN, CDR2 FVKESK. The CDR3 nucleotides read TGTGCCAGCAGCCGACTAGCCATAAGCACAGATACGCAGTATTTT. Translation gives CASSRLAISTDTQYF.

The rearrangement uses TRBV7-3 and TRBJ2-3, with no clear D. This CDR3 comprises 16 residues. Per germline, CDR1 SGHTA and CDR2 FQGTGA. V lost 1 base, J lost 2 bases, and 13 bases lay in between. The DNA of the CDR3 is TGTGCCAGCAGCTTAATATCACCCGGGTCCACAGATACGCAGTATTTT. It is translated as CASSLISPGSTDTQYF.

A word on this clone: Within the sample, other DNA sequences also encode this same CDR3. The rearrangement joins TRBV7-9 to TRBJ2-1; TRBD2 matches at 10 bases. The CDR3 runs to 15 residues. CDR1 is SEHNR, CDR2 FQNEAQ, per germline (reference sequence). V lost 2 bases, J lost 4 bases, and 2 bases stayed unmatched. The CDR3 here is CASSLSGGAYNEQFF. The CDR3, as DNA: TGTGCCAGCAGCTTAAGCGGGGGGGCGTACAATGAGCAGTTCTTC.